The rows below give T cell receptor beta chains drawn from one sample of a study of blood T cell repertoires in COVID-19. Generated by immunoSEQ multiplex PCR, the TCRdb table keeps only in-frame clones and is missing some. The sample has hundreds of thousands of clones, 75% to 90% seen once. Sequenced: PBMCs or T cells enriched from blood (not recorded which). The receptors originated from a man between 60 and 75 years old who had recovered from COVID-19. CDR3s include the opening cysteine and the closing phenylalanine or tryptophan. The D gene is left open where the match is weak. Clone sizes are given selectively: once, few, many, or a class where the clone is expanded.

CDR3aa: CASSPERTGSEAFF
CDR3nt: TGTGCCAGCTCACCTGAGCGGACAGGGAGTGAAGCTTTCTTT
v_gene: TRBV18
d_gene: TRBD1
abundance: NA
j_gene: TRBJ1-1

CDR3aa: CASSTTGGVVEKLFF
CDR3nt: TGTGCCAGCAGTACGACAGGGGGCGTAGTTGAAAAACTGTTTTTT
v_gene: TRBV2
d_gene: TRBD1
abundance: NA
j_gene: TRBJ1-4

CDR3aa: CASSIDRTANQPQHF
CDR3nt: TGTGCCAGTAGTATAGACAGGACAGCGAATCAGCCCCAGCATTTT
v_gene: TRBV19
d_gene: NA
abundance: NA
j_gene: TRBJ1-5

CDR3aa: CASSSTGGVYGYTF
CDR3nt: TGCGCCAGCAGCTCCACAGGGGGTGTCTATGGCTACACCTTC
v_gene: TRBV5-1
d_gene: TRBD1
abundance: once
j_gene: TRBJ1-2

CDR3aa: CASSLAGFIGNEQFF
CDR3nt: TGCGCCAGCAGCTTGGCAGGGTTCATCGGCAATGAGCAGTTCTTC
v_gene: TRBV5-1
d_gene: NA
abundance: NA
j_gene: TRBJ2-1

CDR3aa: CASSLAGGPYNEQFF
CDR3nt: TGTGCCAGCAGTTTAGCGGGAGGCCCTTACAATGAGCAGTTCTTC
v_gene: TRBV27
d_gene: TRBD2
abundance: NA
j_gene: TRBJ2-1

CDR3aa: CASSLGGAVNYGYTF
CDR3nt: TGTGCCAGCAGCTTAGGTGGTGCAGTTAACTATGGCTACACCTTC
v_gene: TRBV7-8
d_gene: NA
abundance: once
j_gene: TRBJ1-2

CDR3aa: CASSPPGQGPGYTF
CDR3nt: TGTGCCAGCAGCCCCCCCGGACAGGGCCCCGGCTACACCTTC
v_gene: TRBV11-2
d_gene: TRBD1
abundance: NA
j_gene: TRBJ1-2

CDR3aa: CASSWDRSSYEQYF
CDR3nt: TGTGCCAGCAGCTGGGACAGGTCCTCCTACGAGCAGTACTTC
v_gene: TRBV7-6
d_gene: TRBD1
abundance: NA
j_gene: TRBJ2-7

CDR3aa: CASSDRTRGAGELFF
CDR3nt: TGTGCCAGCAGTGATCGGACCCGCGGGGCCGGGGAGCTGTTTTTT
v_gene: TRBV2
d_gene: NA
abundance: once
j_gene: TRBJ2-2

CDR3aa: CASSLALTSWSYEQYF
CDR3nt: TGTGCCAGCAGCTTAGCCCTGACTAGTTGGTCCTACGAGCAGTACTTC
v_gene: TRBV7-9
d_gene: NA
abundance: NA
j_gene: TRBJ2-7

CDR3aa: CASSSAQGSTDTQYF
CDR3nt: TGTGCCAGCAGCTCGGCACAGGGAAGCACAGATACGCAGTATTTT
v_gene: TRBV5-4
d_gene: NA
abundance: NA
j_gene: TRBJ2-3

CDR3aa: CASSMSINEQFF
CDR3nt: TGTGCCAGCAGTATGTCAATCAATGAGCAGTTCTTC
v_gene: TRBV6-2/TRBV6-3
d_gene: NA
abundance: once
j_gene: TRBJ2-1

CDR3aa: CASRRTGRSYEQYF
CDR3nt: TGTGCCAGCAGACGGACAGGGAGATCCTACGAGCAGTACTTC
v_gene: TRBV6-5
d_gene: TRBD1
abundance: NA
j_gene: TRBJ2-7

CDR3aa: CASSLAGSYNEQFF
CDR3nt: TGTGCCAGCAGCTTGGCGGGAAGCTACAATGAGCAGTTCTTC
v_gene: TRBV5-4
d_gene: NA
abundance: once
j_gene: TRBJ2-1

CDR3aa: CASSRFDRADYGYTF
CDR3nt: TGTGCCAGCTCCCGGTTCGACAGGGCAGACTATGGCTACACCTTC
v_gene: TRBV18
d_gene: TRBD1
abundance: NA
j_gene: TRBJ1-2

CDR3aa: CASHKTSASSYEQYF
CDR3nt: TGTGCCAGTCACAAGACTAGCGCGAGCTCCTACGAGCAGTACTTC
v_gene: TRBV27
d_gene: TRBD2
abundance: NA
j_gene: TRBJ2-7

CDR3aa: CASSPPEVAGDYEQYF
CDR3nt: TGTGCCAGCAGCCCCCCGGAGGTAGCGGGGGACTACGAGCAGTACTTC
v_gene: TRBV3-1/TRBV3-2
d_gene: TRBD2
abundance: NA
j_gene: TRBJ2-7

CDR3aa: CASSQRFRAANYGYTF
CDR3nt: TGCGCCAGCAGCCAACGTTTCAGGGCGGCTAACTATGGCTACACCTTC
v_gene: TRBV4-1
d_gene: NA
abundance: NA
j_gene: TRBJ1-2

CDR3aa: CASSYSRDLGRNEQFF
CDR3nt: TGTGCCAGCAGTTACTCGAGGGACCTCGGGAGGAATGAGCAGTTCTTC
v_gene: TRBV6-5
d_gene: TRBD2
abundance: NA
j_gene: TRBJ2-1

CDR3aa: CASRPLGARDPGELFF
CDR3nt: TGTGCCAGCAGGCCGCTGGGAGCCAGAGACCCCGGGGAGCTGTTTTTT
v_gene: TRBV3-1/TRBV3-2
d_gene: NA
abundance: NA
j_gene: TRBJ2-2

CDR3aa: CASSQEQITDTQYF
CDR3nt: TGTGCCAGCAGCCAAGAACAGATAACAGATACGCAGTATTTT
v_gene: TRBV3-1/TRBV3-2
d_gene: NA
abundance: NA
j_gene: TRBJ2-3

CDR3aa: CASSLAGGLYEQYF
CDR3nt: TGTGCCAGCAGCTTGGCAGGGGGCTTGTACGAGCAGTACTTC
v_gene: TRBV11-1
d_gene: TRBD1
abundance: NA
j_gene: TRBJ2-7

CDR3aa: CASSNRDRGMWTQYF
CDR3nt: TGTGCCAGCAGCAACCGGGACAGGGGTATGTGGACCCAGTACTTC
v_gene: TRBV5-4
d_gene: TRBD1
abundance: NA
j_gene: TRBJ2-5

CDR3aa: CASSHRDRGNGELFF
CDR3nt: TGTGCCAGCAGCCACCGGGACAGGGGTAACGGGGAGCTGTTTTTT
v_gene: TRBV3-1/TRBV3-2
d_gene: TRBD1
abundance: NA
j_gene: TRBJ2-2

CDR3aa: CASSFGTPTYGYTF
CDR3nt: TGCGCCAGCAGCTTTGGGACACCGACCTATGGCTACACCTTC
v_gene: TRBV5-1
d_gene: NA
abundance: NA
j_gene: TRBJ1-2

CDR3aa: CASSSGRAGNQPQHF
CDR3nt: TGCGCCAGCAGCTCTGGTCGAGCCGGTAATCAGCCCCAGCATTTT
v_gene: TRBV4-3
d_gene: NA
abundance: NA
j_gene: TRBJ1-5

CDR3aa: CASRRVGGSGNEQFF
CDR3nt: TGCGCCAGCAGAAGGGTCGGAGGGAGCGGTAATGAGCAGTTCTTC
v_gene: TRBV5-1
d_gene: NA
abundance: NA
j_gene: TRBJ2-1

CDR3aa: CASSYWDRGQKLFF
CDR3nt: TGTGCCAGCAGTTACTGGGACAGAGGTCAAAAACTGTTTTTT
v_gene: TRBV6-2/TRBV6-3
d_gene: TRBD1
abundance: NA
j_gene: TRBJ1-4

CDR3aa: CASSSLGTGGGEQYF
CDR3nt: TGTGCCAGCAGTTCCCTTGGGACAGGGGGCGGTGAGCAGTACTTC
v_gene: TRBV27
d_gene: TRBD1
abundance: NA
j_gene: TRBJ2-7

CDR3aa: CASGTGQGRRETQYF
CDR3nt: TGTGCCAGCGGGACGGGACAGGGGCGTAGAGAGACCCAGTACTTC
v_gene: TRBV2
d_gene: TRBD1
abundance: NA
j_gene: TRBJ2-5

CDR3aa: CASSSQGSLYGYTF
CDR3nt: TGTGCCTCTTCTAGCCAAGGGAGCCTCTATGGCTACACCTTC
v_gene: TRBV30
d_gene: NA
abundance: once
j_gene: TRBJ1-2

CDR3aa: CAGTAYEQYF
CDR3nt: TGTGCCGGGACAGCCTACGAGCAGTACTTC
v_gene: TRBV6-5
d_gene: TRBD1
abundance: NA
j_gene: TRBJ2-7

CDR3aa: CASSEDRLNTEAFF
CDR3nt: TGCGCCAGCAGCGAGGACAGGCTGAACACTGAAGCTTTCTTT
v_gene: TRBV5-1
d_gene: TRBD1
abundance: NA
j_gene: TRBJ1-1

CDR3aa: CASSLGPRLAETGELFF
CDR3nt: TGTGCCAGCAGCTTGGGTCCGCGACTAGCGGAAACCGGGGAGCTGTTTTTT
v_gene: TRBV7-3
d_gene: TRBD2
abundance: NA
j_gene: TRBJ2-2

CDR3aa: CASSRDRGNSPLHF
CDR3nt: TGCGCCAGCAGCCGGGACAGGGGCAATTCACCCCTCCACTTT
v_gene: TRBV5-1
d_gene: TRBD1
abundance: NA
j_gene: TRBJ1-6

CDR3aa: CASSKASLAPEQYF
CDR3nt: TGTGCCAGTAGCAAGGCCAGCCTAGCCCCCGAGCAGTACTTC
v_gene: TRBV19
d_gene: NA
abundance: NA
j_gene: TRBJ2-7

CDR3aa: CATSIGQGSGANVLTF
CDR3nt: TGTGCCACCAGCATCGGACAGGGCTCTGGGGCCAACGTCCTGACTTTC
v_gene: TRBV15
d_gene: TRBD1
abundance: NA
j_gene: TRBJ2-6

CDR3aa: CASSMGTHGGNQPQHF
CDR3nt: TGTGCCAGTAGTATGGGGACTCATGGAGGCAATCAGCCCCAGCATTTT
v_gene: TRBV19
d_gene: NA
abundance: NA
j_gene: TRBJ1-5

CDR3aa: CASSLIDESSYEQYF
CDR3nt: TGCGCCAGCAGCTTGATCGATGAGAGTTCCTACGAGCAGTACTTC
v_gene: TRBV5-1
d_gene: NA
abundance: NA
j_gene: TRBJ2-7

CDR3aa: CASSSTYEQYF
CDR3nt: TGTGCCAGCAGCTCTACCTACGAGCAGTACTTC
v_gene: TRBV3-1/TRBV3-2
d_gene: NA
abundance: NA
j_gene: TRBJ2-7

CDR3aa: CASSPDQGSANEKLFF
CDR3nt: TGTGCCAGCTCACCGGACCAGGGGTCGGCTAATGAAAAACTGTTTTTT
v_gene: TRBV18
d_gene: NA
abundance: NA
j_gene: TRBJ1-4

CDR3aa: CASSELGQGAETQYF
CDR3nt: TGCGCCAGCAGCGAGCTGGGACAGGGGGCTGAGACCCAGTACTTC
v_gene: TRBV5-1
d_gene: TRBD1
abundance: NA
j_gene: TRBJ2-5

CDR3aa: CASSVGYDRGLEQYF
CDR3nt: TGTGCCAGCAGCGTAGGCTACGACAGGGGGCTCGAGCAGTACTTC
v_gene: TRBV9
d_gene: TRBD1
abundance: NA
j_gene: TRBJ2-7

CDR3aa: CASSLEGTGNTGELFF
CDR3nt: TGTGCCAGCAGCTTAGAAGGGACAGGGAACACCGGGGAGCTGTTTTTT
v_gene: TRBV13
d_gene: TRBD1
abundance: NA
j_gene: TRBJ2-2

CDR3aa: CAWSLPGVGYEQYF
CDR3nt: TGTGCCTGGAGTCTCCCGGGGGTGGGTTACGAGCAGTACTTC
v_gene: TRBV30
d_gene: NA
abundance: once
j_gene: TRBJ2-7

CDR3aa: CASSLAQGSNQPQHF
CDR3nt: TGTGCCAGCAGTTTAGCACAGGGTAGCAATCAGCCCCAGCATTTT
v_gene: TRBV28
d_gene: NA
abundance: once
j_gene: TRBJ1-5

CDR3aa: CASSPRAGADTGELFF
CDR3nt: TGTGCCAGCTCACCGAGAGCGGGAGCGGACACCGGGGAGCTGTTTTTT
v_gene: TRBV18
d_gene: TRBD2
abundance: NA
j_gene: TRBJ2-2

CDR3aa: CASIQGLIYGYTF
CDR3nt: TGTGCCAGTATTCAGGGACTCATCTATGGCTACACCTTC
v_gene: TRBV19
d_gene: NA
abundance: NA
j_gene: TRBJ1-2

CDR3aa: CAVAWDRVPYEQYF
CDR3nt: TGTGCCGTCGCATGGGACAGGGTCCCCTACGAGCAGTACTTC
v_gene: TRBV28
d_gene: TRBD1
abundance: NA
j_gene: TRBJ2-7

CDR3aa: CASSATSGQGLSTDTQYF
CDR3nt: TGTGCCAGCAGCGCCACTAGCGGGCAGGGGCTAAGCACAGATACGCAGTATTTT
v_gene: TRBV9
d_gene: TRBD2
abundance: NA
j_gene: TRBJ2-3

CDR3aa: CATSESSGRTETQYF
CDR3nt: TGTGCCACCAGTGAGTCTAGCGGGAGAACCGAGACCCAGTACTTC
v_gene: TRBV24-1
d_gene: TRBD2
abundance: NA
j_gene: TRBJ2-5

CDR3aa: CASAGSVAFF
CDR3nt: TGTGCCAGCGCGGGGAGTGTAGCTTTCTTT
v_gene: TRBV3-1/TRBV3-2
d_gene: NA
abundance: few
j_gene: TRBJ1-1

CDR3aa: CASSSWGAYEQYF
CDR3nt: TGTGCCAGCAGTTCGTGGGGAGCGTACGAGCAGTACTTC
v_gene: TRBV25-1
d_gene: NA
abundance: once
j_gene: TRBJ2-7

CDR3aa: CASSRDTYTDTQYF
CDR3nt: TGTGCCAGCAGCCGGGACACATACACAGATACGCAGTATTTT
v_gene: TRBV9
d_gene: NA
abundance: NA
j_gene: TRBJ2-3

CDR3aa: CASSQERRLETQYF
CDR3nt: TGCGCCAGCAGCCAAGAGCGGCGGTTGGAGACCCAGTACTTC
v_gene: TRBV4-1
d_gene: NA
abundance: NA
j_gene: TRBJ2-5

CDR3aa: CASKRQYNSPLHF
CDR3nt: TGTGCCAGTAAGAGACAATATAATTCACCCCTCCACTTT
v_gene: TRBV19
d_gene: NA
abundance: NA
j_gene: TRBJ1-6